The next 11 T cell receptor beta chains were all read from a single sample in a study of human T cells and chemical hapten exposure. Sample time point: pre-sensitization, week 0. Treatment in this sample: therapeutic diphenylcyclopropenone sensitization with weekly scalp DPC. In TCRdb, the RACE reads were re-called with MiXCR into one record per CDR3 protein. The table lists 270,000 or so distinct CDR3 sequences, approximately 8% of them singletons. The material was whole blood, obtained in connection with sensitization to the hapten diphenylcyclopropenone (DPC). The receptors were gathered from a man aged 18 to 29 with alopecia areata. Some clones in this sample may be carry-over from other donors' samples.

This clonotype was detected a few times. V usage is TRBV20-1 and J usage is TRBJ2-7; a weak D match, TRBD2 (6 bases). V was shortened by 3 bases and J by 4 bases, with 13 bases between the two germline ends. The germline CDR1 and CDR2 sequences are DFQATT and SNEGSKA (reference sequence). The CDR3 has 13 residues. The DNA of the CDR3 is TGCAGTGCTAGTTCGGGGGTGGAGTACGAGCAGTACTTC. Translated: CSASSGVEYEQYF.

This clonotype was counted at least ten times. CDR3 DNA sequence: TGCGCCAGCAGCCTATCCGGACGGATAACCCTCCACTTT. It specifies CASSLSGRITLHF. This sequence joins TRBV4-1 and TRBJ1-6; D ambiguous. V dropped 4 bases and J dropped 14 bases, with 15 bases sitting between them. The CDR3 is made up of 13 amino acids. The V gene's germline CDR1 is MGHRA and CDR2 YSYEKL.

Worth noting for this clonotype: The junction departs from germline at one end; a sequencing error may be responsible. CDR3: CSVVVRGEKMFF. Here the CDR3 DNA reads TGCAGCGTTGTGGTCCGAGGGGAAAAAATGTTTTTT. This chain uses TRBV29-1 with TRBJ1-4; a weak D match, TRBD1 (5 bases). CDR3 size: 12 residues. Germline-derived CDR1 and CDR2 are SQVTM and ANQGSEA.

This clonotype occurred a few times. The V and J genes are TRBV4-1 and TRBJ1-3; D is uncertain. Trimming left V 1 base short and J 1 base short, with 17 bases between. This CDR3 spans 18 amino acids. Germline CDR1 reads MGHRA; CDR2 reads YSYEKL. CDR3 amino acids: CASSQASPWHLSGNTIYF. CDR3 DNA sequence: TGCGCCAGCAGCCAAGCCTCTCCGTGGCACTTATCTGGAAACACCATATATTTT.

The chain joins TRBV29-1 to TRBJ2-2, with D perhaps TRBD1 or TRBD2 (6 bases each). CDR1 and CDR2 from the germline V gene are SQVTM and ANQGSEA. V shed 5 bases and J shed 5 bases, with 12 bases lying between them. The CDR3 length is 13 residues. This chain's CDR3 is CSVKQGGTGELFF. CDR3 nucleotides: TGCAGCGTTAAACAGGGAGGAACCGGGGAGCTGTTTTTT.

The chain joins TRBV5-1 to TRBJ2-7, with D possibly being TRBD2 (7 bases). Trimming pared 0 bases from V and 5 bases from J, leaving 15 bases between. The CDR3 extends over 15 amino acids. Germline loops: CDR1 SGHRS, CDR2 YFSETQ. The CDR3 nucleotides read TGCGCCAGCAGCTTGGACCCAGGGGAGGGTGACGAGCAGTACTTC. This sequence encodes CASSLDPGEGDEQYF.

This clonotype was counted many times. The CDR3 loop reads CASSPLAGVGYEQYF. Written as DNA, the CDR3 is TGTGCCAGCAGCCCACTAGCGGGGGTCGGTTACGAGCAGTACTTC. This chain uses TRBV11-2 with TRBJ2-7, with 11 nucleotides matching TRBD2. Germline values: CDR1 SGHAT, CDR2 FQNNGV. The CDR3 extends over 15 amino acids. V lost 5 bases and J lost 4; bases outside the gene matches: 7. The full variable domain, in which reference TRBV11-2 and TRBJ2-7 provide the parts outside the CDR3, is EAGVAQSPRYKIIEKRQSVAFWCNPISGHATLYWYQQILGQGPKLLIQFQNNGVVDDSQLPKDRFSAERLKGVDSTLKIQPAKLEDSAVYLCASSPLAGVGYEQYFGPGTRLTVT.

This clonotype was seen a few times. The J gene is TRBJ2-3, the V gene TRBV27; 8 positions match TRBD2. V lost 3 bases and J lost 5; bases outside the gene matches: 13. CDR3 size: 17 residues. Germline CDR1 and CDR2: MNHEY and SMNVEV (reference sequence). The CDR3 DNA reads TGTGCCAGCAGTTTCGGGGGTAGCGGGGCCCGGGTAGATACGCAGTATTTT. Its translation: CASSFGGSGARVDTQYF.

The chain has TRBV20-1 and TRBJ1-2; unclear D gene. This CDR3 has 11 amino acids. V lost 7 bases and J 8 bases, leaving 14 bases between the germline ends. Germline V gives CDR1 DFQATT, CDR2 SNEGSKA (reference sequence). CDR3 DNA sequence: TGCAGTGTTGAGAGAGGGCAGGGCTACACCTTC. Translating gives CSVERGQGYTF.

This clonotype was observed at least ten times. V gene TRBV5-4 combines with J gene TRBJ1-5; D ambiguous. There are 14 residues in the CDR3. With 10 bases removed from V and 0 bases from J, the gap between germline ends came to 14 bases. Germline V CDR1 and CDR2: SGHNT, YYREEE (reference sequence). DNA for the CDR3: TGTGCCGTATCGGACGGTTATAGCAATCAGCCCCAGCATTTT. Its protein product is CAVSDGYSNQPQHF.

A remark on this clonotype: Sequence at one end of the junction differs from germline and may be a read error. V gene TRBV4-2 combines with J gene TRBJ2-7; 15 bases align to TRBD2. This CDR3 is 14 amino acids long. Germline V gene sequence: CDR1 LGHNA, CDR2 YNFKEQ. CDR3 DNA sequence: TGTACCAGCAGCCCCGGACTAGCGGGGGGGGAGCAGTACTTC. Protein sequence: CTSSPGLAGGEQYF.